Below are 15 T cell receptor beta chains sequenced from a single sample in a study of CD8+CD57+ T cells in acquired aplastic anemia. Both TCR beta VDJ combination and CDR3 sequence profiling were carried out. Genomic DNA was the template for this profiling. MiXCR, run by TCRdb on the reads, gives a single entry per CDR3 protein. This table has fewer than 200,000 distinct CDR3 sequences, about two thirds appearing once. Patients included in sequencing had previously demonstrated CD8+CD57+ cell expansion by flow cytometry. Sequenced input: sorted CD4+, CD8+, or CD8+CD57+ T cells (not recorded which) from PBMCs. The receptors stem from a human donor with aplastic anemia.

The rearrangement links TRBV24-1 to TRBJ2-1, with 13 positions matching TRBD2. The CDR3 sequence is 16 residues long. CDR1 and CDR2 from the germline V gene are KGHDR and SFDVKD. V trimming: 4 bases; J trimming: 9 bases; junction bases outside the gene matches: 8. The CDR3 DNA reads TGTGCCACCAGTGACCCCACTAGCGGGGGGGCCGGTGAGCAGTTCTTC. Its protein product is CATSDPTSGGAGEQFF.

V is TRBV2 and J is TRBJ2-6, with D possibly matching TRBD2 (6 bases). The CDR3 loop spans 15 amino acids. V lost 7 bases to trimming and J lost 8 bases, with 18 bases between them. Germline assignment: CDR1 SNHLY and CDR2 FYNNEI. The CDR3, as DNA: TGTGCCAGCATAAGGGCGGGACCGTGGTCCAACGTCCTGACTTTC. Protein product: CASIRAGPWSNVLTF. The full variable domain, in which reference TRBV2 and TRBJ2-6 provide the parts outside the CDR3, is EPEVTQTPSHQVTQMGQEVILRCVPISNHLYFYWYRQILGQKVEFLVSFYNNEISEKSEIFDDQFSVERPDGSNFTLKIRSTKLEDSAMYFCASIRAGPWSNVLTFGAGSRLTVL.

CDR3 protein: CASSLLGNEQYF. In DNA form, the CDR3 reads TGCGCCAGCAGCTTGTTGGGAAACGAGCAGTACTTC. V is TRBV5-1 and J is TRBJ2-7; unclear D gene. V lost 1 base and J lost 5, with 7 bases in between. This CDR3 has 12 residues. Germline V gene data show CDR1 as SGHRS and CDR2 as YFSETQ.

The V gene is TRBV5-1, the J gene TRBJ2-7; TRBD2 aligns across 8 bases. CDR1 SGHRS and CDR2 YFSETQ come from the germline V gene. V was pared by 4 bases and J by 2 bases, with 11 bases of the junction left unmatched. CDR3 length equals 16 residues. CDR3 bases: TGCGCCAGCAGCCGACAAAGCGGGGGCCAAGCCTACGAGCAGTACTTC. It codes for CASSRQSGGQAYEQYF.

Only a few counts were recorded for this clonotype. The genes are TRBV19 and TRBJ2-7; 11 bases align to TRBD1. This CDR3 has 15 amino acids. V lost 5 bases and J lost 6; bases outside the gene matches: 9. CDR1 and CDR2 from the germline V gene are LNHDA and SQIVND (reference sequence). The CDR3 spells CASSSRTGGWFEQYF. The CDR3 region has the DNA TGTGCCAGTAGTTCCCGGACAGGGGGCTGGTTCGAGCAGTACTTC. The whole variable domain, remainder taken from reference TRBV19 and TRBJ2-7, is DGGITQSPKYLFRKEGQNVTLSCEQNLNHDAMYWYRQDPGQGLRLIYYSQIVNDFQKGDIAEGYSVSREKKESFPLTVTSAQKNPTAFYLCASSSRTGGWFEQYFGPGTRLTVT.

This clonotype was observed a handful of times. DNA of the CDR3: TGTGCCACCAGTGATTATCCGGGGGATACGCAGTATTTT. As protein: CATSDYPGDTQYF. This chain links TRBV24-1 with TRBJ2-3, with D maybe TRBD2 (5 bases). Trimming took off 2 bases at V and 6 bases at J, with 8 bases between the two ends. Per germline, CDR1 KGHDR and CDR2 SFDVKD. This CDR3 comprises 13 residues.

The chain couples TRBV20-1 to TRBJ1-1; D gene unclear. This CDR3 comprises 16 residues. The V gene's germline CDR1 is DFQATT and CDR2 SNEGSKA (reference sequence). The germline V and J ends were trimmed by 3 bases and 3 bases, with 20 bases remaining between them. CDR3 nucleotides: TGCAGTGCTAGGGGCCCATACGACACCGGGGACACTGAAGCTTTCTTT. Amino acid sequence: CSARGPYDTGDTEAFF.

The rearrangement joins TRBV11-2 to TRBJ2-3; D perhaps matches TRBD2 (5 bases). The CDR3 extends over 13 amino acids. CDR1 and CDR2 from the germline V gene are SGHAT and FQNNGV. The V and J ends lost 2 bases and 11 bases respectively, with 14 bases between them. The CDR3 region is CASSLWARDEQYF. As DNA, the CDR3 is TGTGCCAGCAGCTTATGGGCGAGGGATGAGCAGTATTTT.

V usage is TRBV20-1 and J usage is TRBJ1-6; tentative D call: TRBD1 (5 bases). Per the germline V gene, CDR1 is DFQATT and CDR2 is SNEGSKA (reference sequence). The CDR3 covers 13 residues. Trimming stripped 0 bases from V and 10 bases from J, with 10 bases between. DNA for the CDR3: TGCAGTGCTAGAGATCCAGGGAACTCACCCCTCCACTTT. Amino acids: CSARDPGNSPLHF.

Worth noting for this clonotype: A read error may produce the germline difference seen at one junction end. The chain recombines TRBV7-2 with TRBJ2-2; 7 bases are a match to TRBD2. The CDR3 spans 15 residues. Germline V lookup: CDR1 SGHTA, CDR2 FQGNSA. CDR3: CASSQEGLRPGELFF. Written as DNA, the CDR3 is TGCGCCAGCAGCCAAGAGGGACTACGTCCCGGGGAGCTGTTTTTT.

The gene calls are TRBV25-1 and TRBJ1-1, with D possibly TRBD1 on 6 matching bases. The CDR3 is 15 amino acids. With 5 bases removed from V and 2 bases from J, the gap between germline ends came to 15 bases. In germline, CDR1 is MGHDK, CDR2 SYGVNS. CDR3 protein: CASSLGGGANTEAFF. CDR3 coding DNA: TGTGCCAGCAGTCTTGGGGGGGGGGCCAACACTGAAGCTTTCTTT.

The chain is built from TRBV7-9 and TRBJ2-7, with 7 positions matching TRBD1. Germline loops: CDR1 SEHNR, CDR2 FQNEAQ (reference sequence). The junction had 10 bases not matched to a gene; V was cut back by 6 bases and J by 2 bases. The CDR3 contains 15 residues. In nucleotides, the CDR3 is TGTGCCAGCAGTTTACAGGGGAAGTGGGCCTACGAGCAGTACTTC. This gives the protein CASSLQGKWAYEQYF.

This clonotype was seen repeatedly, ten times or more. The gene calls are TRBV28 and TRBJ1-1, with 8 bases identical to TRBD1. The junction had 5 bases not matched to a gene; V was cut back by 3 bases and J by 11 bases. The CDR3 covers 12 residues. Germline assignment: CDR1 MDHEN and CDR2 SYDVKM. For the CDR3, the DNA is TGTGCCAGCAGTTTTTCGGACAGGGAGGCTTTCTTT. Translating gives CASSFSDREAFF.

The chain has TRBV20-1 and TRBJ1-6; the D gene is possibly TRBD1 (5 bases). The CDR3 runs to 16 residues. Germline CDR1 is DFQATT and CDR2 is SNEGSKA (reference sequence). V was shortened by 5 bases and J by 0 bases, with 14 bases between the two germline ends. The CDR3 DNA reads TGCAGTGCTGGCATGGGGGGTGGCTCCTATAATTCACCCCTCCACTTT. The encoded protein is CSAGMGGGSYNSPLHF.

The CDR3 sequence is CASSVGTSGEGLSYEQYF. The CDR3 DNA follows: TGTGCCAGCAGCGTAGGGACTAGCGGGGAGGGACTTTCCTACGAGCAGTACTTC. The V gene is TRBV9, the J gene TRBJ2-7, with 12 bases lining up with TRBD2. After removal of 0 bases from V and 1 base from J, the junction contained 8 bases not matched to a gene. The length of the CDR3 is 18 residues. The germline CDR1 and CDR2 sequences are SGDLS and YYNGEE.